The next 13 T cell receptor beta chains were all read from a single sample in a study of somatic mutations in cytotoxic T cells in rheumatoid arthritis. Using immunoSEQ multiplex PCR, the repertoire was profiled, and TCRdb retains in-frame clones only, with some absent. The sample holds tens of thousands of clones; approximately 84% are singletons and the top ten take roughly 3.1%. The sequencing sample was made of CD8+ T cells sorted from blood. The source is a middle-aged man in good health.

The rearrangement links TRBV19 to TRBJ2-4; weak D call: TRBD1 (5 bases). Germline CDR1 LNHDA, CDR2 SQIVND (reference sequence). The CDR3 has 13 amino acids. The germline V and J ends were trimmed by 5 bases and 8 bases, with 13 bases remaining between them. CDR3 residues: CASSDRPKDIQYF. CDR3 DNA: TGTGCCAGTAGTGACAGACCCAAGGACATTCAGTACTTC.

CDR3 in DNA: TGTGCCAGCAGGCCGGCAGGGGACACAGATACGCAGTATTTT. It specifies CASRPAGDTDTQYF. The V and J genes are TRBV6-5 and TRBJ2-3; TRBD1 is a possible D gene (6 bases). Germline V gives CDR1 MNHEY, CDR2 SVGAGI. The CDR3 sequence is 14 residues long. V was pared by 6 bases and J by 2 bases, with 12 bases between.

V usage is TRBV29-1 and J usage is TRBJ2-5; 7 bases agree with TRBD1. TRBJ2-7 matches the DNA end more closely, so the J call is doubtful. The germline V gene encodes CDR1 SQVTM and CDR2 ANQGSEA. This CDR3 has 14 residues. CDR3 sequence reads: CSVFGRDSSYEQYF. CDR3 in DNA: TGCAGCGTTTTTGGTAGGGACAGCTCCTACGAGCAGTACTTC.

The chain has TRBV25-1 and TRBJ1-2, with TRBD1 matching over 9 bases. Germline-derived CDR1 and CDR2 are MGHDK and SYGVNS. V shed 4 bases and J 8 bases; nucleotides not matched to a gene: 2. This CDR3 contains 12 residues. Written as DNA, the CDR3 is TGTGCCAGCAGTGGGACAGGGGACGGCTACACCTTC. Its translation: CASSGTGDGYTF.

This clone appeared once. The CDR3 here is CAISGLDREYEQYF. The CDR3 bases are TGTGCCATCAGTGGCCTGGACAGGGAATACGAGCAGTACTTC. The chain is built from TRBV10-3 and TRBJ2-7; 8 nucleotides agree with TRBD1. The CDR3 is 14 amino acids. The J segment lost 4 bases and the V segment lost 4 bases, leaving 6 bases of the junction unmatched. From germline, CDR1 is ENHRY and CDR2 SYGVKD.

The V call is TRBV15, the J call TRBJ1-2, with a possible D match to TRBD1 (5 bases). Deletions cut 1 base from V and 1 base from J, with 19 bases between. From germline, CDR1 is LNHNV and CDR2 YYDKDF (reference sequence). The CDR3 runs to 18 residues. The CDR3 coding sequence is TGTGCCACCAGCAGAGTTCCTGGACACCCAGACTTTAACTATGGCTACACCTTC. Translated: CATSRVPGHPDFNYGYTF.

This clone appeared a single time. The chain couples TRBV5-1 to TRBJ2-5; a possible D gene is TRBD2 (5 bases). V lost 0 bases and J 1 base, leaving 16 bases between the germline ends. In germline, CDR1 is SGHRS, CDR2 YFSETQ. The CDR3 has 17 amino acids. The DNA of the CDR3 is TGCGCCAGCAGCTTGGAGCCTGGGAGTCAGGTCCAAGAGACCCAGTACTTC. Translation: CASSLEPGSQVQETQYF.

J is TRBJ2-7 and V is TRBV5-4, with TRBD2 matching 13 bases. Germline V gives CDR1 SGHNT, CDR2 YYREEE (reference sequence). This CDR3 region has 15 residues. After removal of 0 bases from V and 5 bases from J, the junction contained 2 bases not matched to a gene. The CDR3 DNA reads TGTGCCAGCAGCTTGGAACTAGCGGGAGGGCACGAGCAGTACTTC. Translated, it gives CASSLELAGGHEQYF.

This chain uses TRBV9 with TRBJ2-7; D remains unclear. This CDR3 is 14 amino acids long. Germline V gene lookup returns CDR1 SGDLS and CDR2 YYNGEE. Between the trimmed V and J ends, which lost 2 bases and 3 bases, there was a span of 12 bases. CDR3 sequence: CASSVGGFLYEQYF. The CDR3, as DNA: TGTGCCAGCAGCGTTGGCGGTTTCCTCTACGAGCAGTACTTC.

The chain's CDR3 is CASSPWTGNEKLFF. In nucleotides, the CDR3 is TGTGCCAGCTCACCGTGGACTGGTAATGAAAAACTGTTTTTT. The genes are TRBV18 and TRBJ1-4; unclear D gene. The CDR3 runs to 14 residues. Germline V lookup: CDR1 KGHSH, CDR2 LQKENI. With 3 bases removed from V and 4 bases from J, the gap between germline ends came to 9 bases.

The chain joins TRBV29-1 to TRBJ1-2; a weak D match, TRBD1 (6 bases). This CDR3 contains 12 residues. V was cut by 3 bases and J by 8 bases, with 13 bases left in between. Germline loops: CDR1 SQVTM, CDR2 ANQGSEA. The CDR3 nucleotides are TGCAGCGTTGACGCAGGGGCAGGGGGCTACACCTTC. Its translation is CSVDAGAGGYTF.

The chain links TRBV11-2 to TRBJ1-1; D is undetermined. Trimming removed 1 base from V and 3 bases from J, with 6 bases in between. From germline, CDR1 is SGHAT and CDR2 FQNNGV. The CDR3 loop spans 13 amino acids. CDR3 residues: CASSLALDTEAFF. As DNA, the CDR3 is TGTGCCAGCAGCTTAGCGTTGGACACTGAAGCTTTCTTT. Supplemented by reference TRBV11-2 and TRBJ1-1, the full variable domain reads EAGVAQSPRYKIIEKRQSVAFWCNPISGHATLYWYQQILGQGPKLLIQFQNNGVVDDSQLPKDRFSAERLKGVDSTLKIQPAKLEDSAVYLCASSLALDTEAFFGQGTRLTVV.

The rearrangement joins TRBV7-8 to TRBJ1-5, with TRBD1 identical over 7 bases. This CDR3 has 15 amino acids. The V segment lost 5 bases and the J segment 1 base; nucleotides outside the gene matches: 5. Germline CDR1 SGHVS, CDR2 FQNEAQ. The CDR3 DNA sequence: TGTGCCAGCAGCGACAGGGTTTTGAGCAATCAGCCCCAGCATTTT. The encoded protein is CASSDRVLSNQPQHF.